This T cell receptor beta chain was sequenced for a study of metastatic and nonmetastatic thyroid tumors. On the study more broadly: Thyroid patients, malignant and benign, had repertoires compared across blood and tumor or nodule tissue. General study findings and limits: The reported finding was significantly higher TCR beta diversity in malignant thyroid tumors relative to benign nodules, in blood and tumor.

Under the authors' procedure: Using the CDR3 differences seen across clinicopathological groups, the authors built a distant-metastasis classifier for papillary thyroid cancer, which was meant to discriminate distant-metastatic patients. TCRdb re-clonotyped the PCR reads via MiXCR. The V and J calls were not made by the authors but by TCRdb's processing. The sample has fewer than 25,000 clones, approximately 14% seen once. Many counts were recorded for this clone. Its antigen is as yet unknown. Not a single patient had been given any form of treatment at any point before undergoing thyroid surgery. The V and J ends lost 5 bases and 1 base, in that order; junction bases with no gene match: 5. CDR3 length equals 15 residues. Per germline, CDR1 MNHNS and CDR2 SASEGT.

The receptor was isolated from a female donor with papillary thyroid cancer or a benign thyroid nodule (not recorded which). Some clones in this sample may be carry-over from other donors' samples. The J gene is TRBJ2-1, the V gene TRBV6-1; 7 positions agree with TRBD1. Sample: tumor tissue. CDR3 sequence: CASSSTGVSYNEQFF. For the CDR3, the DNA is TGTGCCAGCAGTTCAACAGGGGTATCCTACAATGAGCAGTTCTTC.